The 31 T cell receptor beta chains below come from one sample, sequenced in a study of PD-1 blockade in classical Hodgkin lymphoma. This sample's time point: cycle 4 day 1 (C4D1), after 6 weeks of nivolumab. Relapse after autologous stem cell transplantation occurred in every patient, and brentuximab vedotin exposure varied. Sequenced by immunoSEQ multiplex PCR; TCRdb stores in-frame clones only, minus some. Counted here are around 50,000 clones, roughly 80% occurring once; the ten biggest clones make up over 9.5%. Source: peripheral blood mononuclear cells (PBMCs), taken before the fourth cycle of nivolumab. The receptors shown here come from a human donor with classical Hodgkin lymphoma.

This chain links TRBV4-3 with TRBJ2-3, with D unresolved. CDR3 length: 13 amino acids. Trimming shortened V by 4 bases and J by 6 bases, and 11 bases separated the two germline ends. Per the germline V gene, CDR1 is LGHNA and CDR2 is YSLEER. The CDR3 DNA sequence: TGCGCCAGCAGCCGTCAGGTTGGGGATACGCAGTATTTT. Translated, it gives CASSRQVGDTQYF.

The chain uses TRBV28 and TRBJ1-3; D gene ambiguous. The germline V gene has CDR1 MDHEN and CDR2 SYDVKM. Deletions cut 1 base from V and 4 bases from J, with 20 bases between. The CDR3 sequence is 18 residues long. CDR3 sequence reads: CASSLYQVWEPAGNTIYF. The DNA for the CDR3 is TGTGCCAGCAGTTTATACCAGGTGTGGGAGCCAGCGGGAAACACCATATATTTT.

The chain uses TRBV27 and TRBJ2-4, with D perhaps assigned TRBD1 or TRBD2 (7 bases each). This CDR3 contains 14 residues. Germline lookup yields CDR1 MNHEY and CDR2 SMNVEV (reference sequence). V was pared by 4 bases and J by 7 bases, with 14 bases between. CDR3 sequence: CASSSRQGGNIQYF. The CDR3, as DNA: TGTGCCAGCAGTTCCAGACAGGGAGGGAACATTCAGTACTTC.

The genes are TRBV7-2 and TRBJ2-6; D call uncertain. The CDR3 totals 15 residues. The V gene's germline CDR1 is SGHTA and CDR2 FQGNSA. Deletions cut 1 base from V and 2 bases from J, with 6 bases between. The CDR3 sequence: CASSLGGAGANVLTF. CDR3 sequence (DNA): TGTGCCAGCAGCTTAGGTGGAGCTGGGGCCAACGTCCTGACTTTC. The variable domain in full, completed from reference TRBV7-2 and TRBJ2-6, reads GAGVSQSPSNKVTEKGKDVELRCDPISGHTALYWYRQSLGQGLEFLIYFQGNSAPDKSGLPSDRFSAERTGGSVSTLTIQRTQQEDSAVYLCASSLGGAGANVLTFGAGSRLTVL.

This clone was counted only a few times. The chain combines TRBV7-8 with TRBJ1-2, with D tentatively TRBD1 (6 bases). Per germline, CDR1 SGHVS and CDR2 FQNEAQ. The CDR3 contains 13 residues. Trimming shortened V by 5 bases and J by 6 bases, and 13 bases separated the two germline ends. The CDR3 coding sequence is TGTGCCAGCAGCCTACCAGGGGAGGATGGCTACACCTTC. Residues: CASSLPGEDGYTF.

This clone was observed a handful of times. J is TRBJ2-3 and V is TRBV2; D is undetermined. Germline CDR1 reads SNHLY; CDR2 reads FYNNEI. CDR3 length: 16 residues. The V gene lost 1 base and the J gene lost 4 bases, with 15 bases spanning the gap. Here the CDR3 DNA reads TGTGCCAGCAGTGAAGAGTCAGGATTAATAGCAGATACGCAGTATTTT. Its protein product is CASSEESGLIADTQYF.

Of note for this clone: One end of the junction does not line up with germline, which may come from a read error. The rearrangement joins TRBV6-1 to TRBJ1-2; unclear D gene. This CDR3 contains 13 residues. Germline loops: CDR1 MNHNS, CDR2 SASEGT. DNA of the CDR3: TGTGCCAGCAGTGATTCAAGGGTCGGCGGCCACATCTTC. Translated, it gives CASSDSRVGGHIF.

The chain links TRBV5-3 to TRBJ1-6; D ambiguous. TRBV5-3 is placed among ORFs of uncertain function. This CDR3 comprises 17 residues. V gave up 0 bases and J gave up 1 base, with 11 bases separating them. CDR3 sequence reads: CARSLVGFTSYNSPLHF. As DNA, the CDR3 is TGTGCCAGAAGCTTGGTTGGTTTTACGTCCTATAATTCACCCCTCCACTTT.

This chain uses TRBV7-9 with TRBJ2-1; D is tentatively TRBD1 or TRBD2 (5 bases each). The CDR3 contains 15 residues. Trimming cost V 2 bases and J 2 bases, with 10 bases left between them. The germline V gene has CDR1 SEHNR and CDR2 FQNEAQ (reference sequence). In nucleotides, the CDR3 is TGTGCCAGCAGCTTATGGGACGCGACCTACAATGAGCAGTTCTTC. Amino acid sequence: CASSLWDATYNEQFF.

A single count supports this clone. For the CDR3, the DNA is TGCGCCAGCAGCCAAGAGCAGGGCCGATCCTACGAGCAGTACTTC. Protein product: CASSQEQGRSYEQYF. J is TRBJ2-7 and V is TRBV4-3; the D gene is possibly TRBD1 (5 bases). In germline, CDR1 is LGHNA, CDR2 YSLEER. The CDR3 extends over 15 amino acids. The ends were cut back, 0 bases at V and 1 base at J, with 10 bases in the middle.

The rearrangement joins TRBV5-6 to TRBJ1-1; 11 nucleotides align to TRBD1. Germline V gives CDR1 SGHDT, CDR2 YYEEEE. CDR3 length: 16 amino acids. Germline trimming cut 4 bases from V and 2 bases from J; bases unmatched to any gene: 7. CDR3 protein: CASSMDRGRFNTEAFF. As DNA, the CDR3 is TGTGCCAGCAGCATGGACAGGGGGCGCTTTAACACTGAAGCTTTCTTT.

V gene TRBV7-2 combines with J gene TRBJ2-1, with 9 bases that match TRBD2. V shed 1 base and J 7 bases; nucleotides not matched to a gene: 5. This CDR3 region has 15 residues. Germline CDR1 and CDR2: SGHTA and FQGNSA. DNA of the CDR3: TGTGCCAGCAGCTTAGGTACTAGCGGGTGGAATGAGCAGTTCTTC. This sequence encodes CASSLGTSGWNEQFF. The variable domain in full, completed from reference TRBV7-2 and TRBJ2-1, reads GAGVSQSPSNKVTEKGKDVELRCDPISGHTALYWYRQSLGQGLEFLIYFQGNSAPDKSGLPSDRFSAERTGGSVSTLTIQRTQQEDSAVYLCASSLGTSGWNEQFFGPGTRLTVL.

This rearrangement joins TRBV5-1 to TRBJ2-2; the match to TRBD1 covers 9 bases. CDR1 is SGHRS and CDR2 is YFSETQ in the germline V gene. V shed 3 bases, J shed 7 bases, and the junction held 7 bases outside the gene matches. This CDR3 has 15 amino acids. The CDR3 sequence is CASSSGTGRYGELFF. The CDR3 DNA follows: TGCGCCAGCAGCTCGGGGACAGGGCGGTACGGGGAGCTGTTTTTT.

This clone has a handful of counts. The CDR3 region has the DNA TGCAGCGTTGAAGATCTAACTAGCACAGATACGCAGTATTTT. It codes for CSVEDLTSTDTQYF. The chain employs TRBV29-1 and TRBJ2-3, with D hard to call. The germline V and J ends were trimmed by 0 bases and 0 bases, with 7 bases remaining between them. Germline lookup yields CDR1 SQVTM and CDR2 ANQGSEA. The CDR3 contains 14 residues.

This chain uses TRBV5-8 with TRBJ2-2; the match to TRBD2 covers 8 bases. There are 16 residues in the CDR3. CDR1 and CDR2 (germline): SGHTS, YDEGEE. Trimming cost V 0 bases and J 7 bases; bases outside gene matches: 8. CDR3 sequence (DNA): TGTGCCAGCAGCTTGGACGGGGGGGATGACGGCGGGGAGCTGTTTTTT. As protein: CASSLDGGDDGGELFF.

There are a few counts of this clone. DNA of the CDR3: TGTGCCAGCAGTTTAGTACAGGTAAACACTGAAGCTTTCTTT. Translated: CASSLVQVNTEAFF. The rearrangement links TRBV28 to TRBJ1-1; D is possibly TRBD1 (5 bases). Per germline, CDR1 MDHEN and CDR2 SYDVKM. Trimming took off 2 bases at V and 2 bases at J, with 9 bases between the two ends. This CDR3 comprises 14 residues.

The J gene is TRBJ2-7, the V gene TRBV6-1; 7 bases align to TRBD1. CDR1 MNHNS and CDR2 SASEGT come from the germline V gene. Trimming cost V 2 bases and J 2 bases; bases outside gene matches: 6. The CDR3 length is 15 residues. DNA of the CDR3: TGTGCCAGCAGTGAATTTGGGACAGTCACCTACGAGCAGTACTTC. This codes for CASSEFGTVTYEQYF.

The rearrangement joins TRBV4-2 to TRBJ2-7; 11 bases line up with TRBD1. The length of the CDR3 is 16 residues. Germline CDR1 reads LGHNA; CDR2 reads YNFKEQ. V was pared by 3 bases and J by 3 bases, with 7 bases of the junction left unmatched. CDR3 in DNA: TGTGCCAGCAGCCATCCGACCGGGACAGGGGGCTACGAGCAGTACTTC. Protein sequence: CASSHPTGTGGYEQYF.

The genes are TRBV18 and TRBJ1-3, with 9 bases that match TRBD1. Germline CDR1 and CDR2: KGHSH and LQKENI. The trim removed 3 bases at V and 1 base at J, leaving 4 bases unmatched. CDR3 size: 16 residues. The CDR3 reads CASSPPGQGSGNTIYF. DNA for the CDR3: TGTGCCAGCTCACCCCCGGGACAGGGATCTGGAAACACCATATATTTT.

The rearrangement uses TRBV14 and TRBJ2-3; no clear D. V lost 4 bases and J lost 12, with 11 bases in between. The CDR3 length is 11 residues. Germline CDR1 SGHDN, CDR2 FVKESK. CDR3 in DNA: TGTGCCAGCAGCCCAGGTACCAACCAGTATTTT. It codes for CASSPGTNQYF.

The chain carries TRBV6-5 and TRBJ2-1; D may be TRBD2 (5 bases). The V end lost 1 base, the J end lost 6 bases, and 16 bases lay between the germline ends. The CDR3 runs to 16 residues. Germline V gene sequence: CDR1 MNHEY, CDR2 SVGAGI. CDR3 amino acids: CASSYYRTAAGNEQFF. The CDR3, as DNA: TGTGCCAGCAGTTACTATCGGACTGCTGCCGGCAATGAGCAGTTCTTC.

The chain joins TRBV11-2 to TRBJ1-1; the D gene is possibly TRBD1 (6 bases). CDR1 is SGHAT and CDR2 is FQNNGV in the germline V gene. This CDR3 has 16 amino acids. With 3 bases removed from V and 4 bases from J, the gap between germline ends came to 18 bases. CDR3 sequence (DNA): TGTGCCAGCAGCTTTGGTTGGGGGCGTATCGGCACTGAAGCTTTCTTT. Translation gives CASSFGWGRIGTEAFF.

V usage is TRBV6-1 and J usage is TRBJ2-7, with no clear D. V was trimmed by 6 bases and J by 2 bases, leaving 11 bases between them. The CDR3 runs to 13 residues. Germline lookup yields CDR1 MNHNS and CDR2 SASEGT. The CDR3 loop is CASSRAGAYEQYF. In DNA form, the CDR3 reads TGTGCCAGCAGCCGAGCCGGAGCCTACGAGCAGTACTTC.

CDR3 sequence (DNA): TGTGCCAGCAGCAGATCAGGGAATGGCAATCAGCCCCAGCATTTT. This codes for CASSRSGNGNQPQHF. The J gene is TRBJ1-5, the V gene TRBV9, with D tentatively TRBD1 (5 bases). V lost 4 bases and J 2 bases, leaving 13 bases between the germline ends. Germline CDR1 and CDR2: SGDLS and YYNGEE. This CDR3 contains 15 residues. Complete variable domain (other parts from reference TRBV9 and TRBJ1-5): DSGVTQTPKHLITATGQRVTLRCSPRSGDLSVYWYQQSLDQGLQFLIQYYNGEERAKGNILERFSAQQFPDLHSELNLSSLELGDSALYFCASSRSGNGNQPQHFGDGTRLSIL.

The rearrangement joins TRBV21-1 to TRBJ1-1; the DNA was not used to check the table's D call, TRBD1. TRBV21-1 is a pseudogene. The CDR3 runs 14 residues. The CDR3 sequence: CALKGTRANTEAFF. DNA for the CDR3: TGTGCCCTTAAGGGGACACGCGCGAACACTGAAGCTTTCTTT.

The chain has TRBV6-1 and TRBJ1-2; a possible D gene is TRBD1 (5 bases). The CDR3 is 12 residues long. The V gene lost 3 bases and the J gene lost 3 bases, with 5 bases spanning the gap. Germline CDR1 MNHNS, CDR2 SASEGT. CDR3 sequence (DNA): TGTGCCAGCAGTGACAGGGACTATGGCTACACCTTC. It encodes CASSDRDYGYTF.

The chain has TRBV10-2 and TRBJ2-2; D not certain. Trimming left V 8 bases short and J 1 base short, with 11 bases between. There are 14 residues in the CDR3. Germline CDR1 WSHSY, CDR2 SAAADI. DNA of the CDR3: TGCGCCAGCTCTTATCGAGAGAACACCGGGGAGCTGTTTTTT. The encoded protein is CASSYRENTGELFF.

The chain couples TRBV7-8 to TRBJ1-5, with D possibly being TRBD1 (6 bases). Deletions cut 2 bases from V and 6 bases from J, with 11 bases between. This CDR3 is built from 14 residues. Germline CDR1 is SGHVS and CDR2 is FQNEAQ. CDR3 sequence: CASSLRGEGQPQHF. CDR3 in DNA: TGTGCCAGCAGCTTAAGGGGGGAGGGTCAGCCCCAGCATTTT.

The chain employs TRBV2 and TRBJ2-1; 10 nucleotides match TRBD2. The length of the CDR3 is 15 residues. V shed 6 bases and J 4 bases; nucleotides not matched to a gene: 6. Germline CDR1 reads SNHLY; CDR2 reads FYNNEI. CDR3 protein: CASRSLAGAYNEQFF. CDR3 DNA: TGTGCCAGCAGATCCCTAGCGGGAGCATACAATGAGCAGTTCTTC.

The gene calls are TRBV6-5 and TRBJ2-7; no clear D. Trimming took off 2 bases at V and 3 bases at J, with 11 bases between the two ends. The CDR3 is made up of 14 amino acids. Germline CDR1 is MNHEY and CDR2 is SVGAGI. CDR3 protein: CASSYLGRFYEQYF. CDR3 bases: TGTGCCAGCAGTTACCTGGGCCGATTCTACGAGCAGTACTTC.

The chain combines TRBV5-1 with TRBJ2-3, with 7 bases lining up with TRBD1. Germline CDR1 reads SGHRS; CDR2 reads YFSETQ. The CDR3 consists of 16 residues. The V and J ends lost 0 bases and 0 bases, in that order; junction bases with no gene match: 4. This CDR3 reads CASSLVTGLSTDTQYF. For the CDR3, the DNA is TGCGCCAGCAGCTTGGTGACAGGGTTGAGCACAGATACGCAGTATTTT.